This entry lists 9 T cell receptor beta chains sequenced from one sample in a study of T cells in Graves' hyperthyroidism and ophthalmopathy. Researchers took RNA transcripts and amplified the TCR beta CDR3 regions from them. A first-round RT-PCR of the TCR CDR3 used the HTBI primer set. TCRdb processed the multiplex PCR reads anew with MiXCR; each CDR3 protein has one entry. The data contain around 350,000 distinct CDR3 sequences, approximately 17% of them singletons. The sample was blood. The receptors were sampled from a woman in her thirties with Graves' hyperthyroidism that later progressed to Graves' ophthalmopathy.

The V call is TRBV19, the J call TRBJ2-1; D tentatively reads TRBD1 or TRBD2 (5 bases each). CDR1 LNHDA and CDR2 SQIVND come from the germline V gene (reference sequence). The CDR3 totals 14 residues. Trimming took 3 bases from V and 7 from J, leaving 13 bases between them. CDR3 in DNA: TGTGCCAGTAGTATTGGAGGCAGGGAGAATGAGCAGTTCTTC. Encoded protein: CASSIGGRENEQFF.

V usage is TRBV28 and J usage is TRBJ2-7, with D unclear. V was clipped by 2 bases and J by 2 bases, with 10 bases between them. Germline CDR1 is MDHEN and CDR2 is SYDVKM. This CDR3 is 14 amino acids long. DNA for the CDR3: TGTGCCAGCAGTTTAGTCGGGCCCACCTACGAGCAGTACTTC. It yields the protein CASSLVGPTYEQYF.

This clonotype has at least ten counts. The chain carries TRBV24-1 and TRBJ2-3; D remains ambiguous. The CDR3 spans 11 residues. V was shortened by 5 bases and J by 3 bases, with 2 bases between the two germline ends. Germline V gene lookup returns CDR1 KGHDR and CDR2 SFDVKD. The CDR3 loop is CATSVTDTQYF. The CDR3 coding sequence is TGTGCCACCAGTGTTACAGATACGCAGTATTTT.

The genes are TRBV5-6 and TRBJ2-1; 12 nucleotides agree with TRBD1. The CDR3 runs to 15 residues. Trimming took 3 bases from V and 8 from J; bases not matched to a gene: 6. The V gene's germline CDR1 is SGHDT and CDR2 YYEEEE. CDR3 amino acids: CASSSPGQGADEQFF. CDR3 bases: TGTGCCAGCAGCTCACCGGGACAGGGGGCCGATGAGCAGTTCTTC. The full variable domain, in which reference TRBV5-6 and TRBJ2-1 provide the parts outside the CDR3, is DAGVTQSPTHLIKTRGQQVTLRCSPKSGHDTVSWYQQALGQGPQFIFQYYEEEERQRGNFPDRFSGHQFPNYSSELNVNALLLGDSALYLCASSSPGQGADEQFFGPGTRLTVL.

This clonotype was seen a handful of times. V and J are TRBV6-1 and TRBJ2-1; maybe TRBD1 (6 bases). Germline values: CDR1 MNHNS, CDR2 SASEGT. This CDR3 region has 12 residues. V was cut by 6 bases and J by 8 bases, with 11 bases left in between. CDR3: CASRVYRDEQFF. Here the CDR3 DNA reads TGTGCCAGCAGAGTTTACAGGGATGAGCAGTTCTTC.

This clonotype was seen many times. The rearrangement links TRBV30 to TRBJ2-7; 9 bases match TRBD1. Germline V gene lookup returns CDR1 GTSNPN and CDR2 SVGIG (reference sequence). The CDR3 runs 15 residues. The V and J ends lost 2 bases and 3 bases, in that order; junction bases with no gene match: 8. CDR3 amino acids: CAWSNPGTGRYEQYF. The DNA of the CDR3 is TGTGCCTGGAGTAATCCAGGGACAGGGCGCTACGAGCAGTACTTC.

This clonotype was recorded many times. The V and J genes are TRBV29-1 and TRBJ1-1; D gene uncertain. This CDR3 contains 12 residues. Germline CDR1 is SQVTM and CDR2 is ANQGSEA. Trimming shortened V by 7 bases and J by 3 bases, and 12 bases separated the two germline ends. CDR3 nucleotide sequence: TGCAGCGCTAGGCGAAGGGACACTGAAGCTTTCTTT. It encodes CSARRRDTEAFF.

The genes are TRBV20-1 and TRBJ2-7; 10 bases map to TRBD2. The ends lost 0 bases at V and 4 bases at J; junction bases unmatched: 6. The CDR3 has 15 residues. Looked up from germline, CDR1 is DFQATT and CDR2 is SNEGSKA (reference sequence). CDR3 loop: CSARERLAGVYEQYF. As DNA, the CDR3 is TGCAGTGCTAGAGAGAGGCTAGCGGGAGTGTACGAGCAGTACTTC.

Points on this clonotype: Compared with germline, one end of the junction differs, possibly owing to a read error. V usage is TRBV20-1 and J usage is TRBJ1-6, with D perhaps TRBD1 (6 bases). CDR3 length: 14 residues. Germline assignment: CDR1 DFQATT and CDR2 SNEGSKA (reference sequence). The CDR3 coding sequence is TGCAGTGCTAGAGACACAGGGCTTAATTCACCCCCCCACTTT. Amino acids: CSARDTGLNSPPHF.